Listed here is a single T cell receptor beta chain. Its antigen is currently unknown. TCRdb redid the calling of the multiplex PCR reads with MiXCR, one entry per CDR3 protein. The sample lists about 47,000 distinct CDR3 sequences, under 30% seen once, with under 9.5% in the top ten. CDR3 length: 15 residues. Looked up from germline, CDR1 is SGHRS and CDR2 is YFSETQ. V lost 2 bases and J lost 7, with 19 bases in between. The sample belongs to a study of breast tumors, draining lymph nodes, adjacent tissues. General study points: The data were judged consistent with most tumor T cells coming from lymph node and expanding in tumor. Luminal-like breast cancer showed significantly greater tumor-nontumor repertoire similarity than basal-like breast cancer did. Tumor T cell lymph node origin was a supported hypothesis, not proven.

The chain links TRBV5-1 to TRBJ2-7, with D possibly matching TRBD2 (5 bases). The sequence came from a female donor with breast cancer. Some clones in this sample may be carry-over from other donors' samples. The sequencing input was breast tumor tissue. The CDR3 nucleotides are TGCGCCAGCAGCTTTGACTATAGAGAAAGTGGGGAGCAGTACTTC. It specifies CASSFDYRESGEQYF.